The 26 T cell receptor beta chains below were found in one sample sequenced in a study of blood T cell repertoires in COVID-19. Clones were sequenced by immunoSEQ multiplex PCR, and TCRdb holds only the in-frame ones, with some missing. The sample has under 300,000 clones; around four fifths are singletons. Sequencing was performed on peripheral blood. Receptors originate from a man between 60 and 75 years old who had recovered from COVID-19.

This chain links TRBV15 with TRBJ1-1, with D tentatively TRBD1 (5 bases). Trimming removed 3 bases from V and 8 bases from J, with 16 bases in between. The CDR3 is made up of 14 amino acids. Germline CDR1 LNHNV, CDR2 YYDKDF (reference sequence). The CDR3 region is CATSRPGRGTEAFF. The CDR3, as DNA: TGTGCCACCAGCAGGCCGGGACGGGGGACCGAAGCTTTCTTT.

V is TRBV2 and J is TRBJ1-2; D may be TRBD1 (6 bases). Trimming shortened V by 6 bases and J by 8 bases, and 13 bases separated the two germline ends. This CDR3 comprises 12 residues. The V gene's germline CDR1 is SNHLY and CDR2 FYNNEI. The CDR3 spells CASSVGQPGYTF. Written as DNA, the CDR3 is TGTGCCAGCAGCGTAGGACAGCCCGGCTACACCTTC.

This chain uses TRBV11-2 with TRBJ2-1; D uncertain. Germline V lookup: CDR1 SGHAT, CDR2 FQNNGV. The CDR3 has 14 residues. V dropped 2 bases and J dropped 5 bases, with 10 bases sitting between them. The CDR3 nucleotides are TGTGCCAGCAGCTTATTGGCAGTAAACAATGAGCAGTTCTTC. Translating gives CASSLLAVNNEQFF.

This rearrangement joins TRBV6-6 to TRBJ1-3; D unclear. V dropped 2 bases and J dropped 1 base, with 6 bases sitting between them. Germline loops: CDR1 MNHNY, CDR2 SVGAGI (reference sequence). There are 14 residues in the CDR3. CDR3 in amino acids: CASSYEVSGNTIYF. The CDR3 DNA reads TGTGCCAGCAGTTACGAGGTGTCTGGAAACACCATATATTTT.

The rearrangement uses TRBV30 and TRBJ2-7, with D possibly being TRBD1 (5 bases). Germline lookup yields CDR1 GTSNPN and CDR2 SVGIG (reference sequence). The CDR3 runs to 13 residues. The V gene lost 2 bases and the J gene lost 2 bases, with 10 bases spanning the gap. The CDR3 loop reads CAWSSQGPYEQYF. The CDR3 DNA follows: TGTGCCTGGAGTAGCCAGGGTCCCTACGAGCAGTACTTC.

V usage is TRBV18 and J usage is TRBJ2-1, with 9 bases lining up with TRBD2. From germline, CDR1 is KGHSH and CDR2 LQKENI. Unmatched junction bases numbered 13, after V lost 1 base and J lost 9 bases. CDR3 length equals 17 residues. The CDR3, as DNA: TGTGCCAGCTCACCACTCCTATCTAGCGGGAATGGGGGTGAGCAGTTCTTC. Its translation is CASSPLLSSGNGGEQFF.

This chain links TRBV6-5 with TRBJ1-2; D possibly corresponds to TRBD1 (6 bases). The CDR3 consists of 12 residues. Trimming took off 7 bases at V and 8 bases at J, with 14 bases between the two ends. Germline CDR1 and CDR2: MNHEY and SVGAGI. In DNA, the CDR3 is TGTGCCAGCACTACAGGGACCAGCGGCTACACCTTC. Protein: CASTTGTSGYTF.

The rearrangement joins TRBV28 to TRBJ2-7, with a weak D call TRBD1 (5 bases). V lost 8 bases and J lost 0, with 14 bases in between. CDR1 is MDHEN, CDR2 SYDVKM, per germline. There are 14 residues in the CDR3. In nucleotides, the CDR3 is TGTGCCAGCGGGGCCCGGCGAGTCTCCTACGAGCAGTACTTC. This gives the protein CASGARRVSYEQYF.

V is TRBV3-1 (or the pseudogene TRBV3-2) and J is TRBJ2-7; a weak D match, TRBD1 (6 bases). The V end was cut by 1 base, the J end by 0 bases, with 7 bases between. Per the germline V gene, CDR1 is LGHDT and CDR2 is YNNKEL (reference sequence). The CDR3 consists of 14 residues. CDR3 nucleotides: TGTGCCAGCAGCCAAGGGGGGCTCTCCTACGAGCAGTACTTC. Protein product: CASSQGGLSYEQYF.

The rearrangement links TRBV7-6 to TRBJ2-7, with D perhaps TRBD2 (6 bases). Germline V gene data show CDR1 as SGHVS and CDR2 as FNYEAQ. Deletions cut 1 base from V and 7 bases from J, with 14 bases between. This CDR3 has 14 residues. In DNA, the CDR3 is TGTGCCAGCAGCTTAGTCGGGGGACCGAGGGAGCAGTACTTC. Encoded protein: CASSLVGGPREQYF.

The J gene is TRBJ2-3, the V gene TRBV30, with 7 nucleotides matching TRBD2. The CDR3 contains 16 residues. V trimming: 3 bases; J trimming: 4 bases; junction bases outside the gene matches: 13. The germline V gene encodes CDR1 GTSNPN and CDR2 SVGIG (reference sequence). CDR3 in DNA: TGTGCCTGGAGCCCCGGACTAGTCGGAGGGGCAGATACGCAGTATTTT. Its translation is CAWSPGLVGGADTQYF.

V gene TRBV7-2 combines with J gene TRBJ2-1; a possible D gene is TRBD2 (6 bases). V was cut by 4 bases and J by 9 bases, with 13 bases left in between. The germline V gene encodes CDR1 SGHTA and CDR2 FQGNSA. The CDR3 contains 13 residues. CDR3: CASSSTSDSEQFF. The CDR3 bases are TGTGCCAGCAGCTCGACTAGTGACAGTGAGCAGTTCTTC.

The V gene is TRBV5-4, the J gene TRBJ2-1; 8 nucleotides align to TRBD1. Unmatched junction bases numbered 7, after V lost 4 bases and J lost 1 base. CDR1 SGHNT and CDR2 YYREEE come from the germline V gene (reference sequence). The CDR3 runs 16 residues. The CDR3 spells CASSPGQGRSYNEQFF. The CDR3 DNA sequence: TGTGCCAGCAGCCCTGGACAGGGACGATCCTACAATGAGCAGTTCTTC.

The genes are TRBV2 and TRBJ1-5; D ambiguous. Germline loops: CDR1 SNHLY, CDR2 FYNNEI. Trimming cost V 3 bases and J 11 bases, with 8 bases left between them. The CDR3 is 11 amino acids. This chain's CDR3 is CASSERRTQHF. DNA of the CDR3: TGTGCCAGCAGTGAGAGGCGGACCCAGCATTTT.

This sequence joins TRBV4-1 and TRBJ2-1, with 8 bases that match TRBD1. Trimming took 1 base from V and 4 from J; bases not matched to a gene: 3. This CDR3 has 15 amino acids. Germline lookup yields CDR1 MGHRA and CDR2 YSYEKL. The chain's CDR3 is CASSQAGTGYNEQFF. The CDR3 DNA reads as TGCGCCAGCAGCCAAGCCGGGACAGGTTACAATGAGCAGTTCTTC.

This clone occurred once. The chain carries TRBV5-1 and TRBJ2-1, with D maybe TRBD2 (7 bases). The ends were cut back, 3 bases at V and 0 bases at J, with 16 bases in the middle. This CDR3 is built from 17 residues. CDR1 and CDR2 from the germline V gene are SGHRS and YFSETQ. CDR3 coding DNA: TGCGCCAGCAGCTCGATCCCGGGGGGCAGCTCCTACAATGAGCAGTTCTTC. Amino acid sequence: CASSSIPGGSSYNEQFF.

CDR3: CASKAGALYLGEQFF. CDR3 nucleotides: TGTGCCAGCAAGGCGGGAGCTCTCTATCTCGGTGAGCAGTTCTTC. The chain has TRBV2 and TRBJ2-1, with 7 bases aligning to TRBD2. V trimming: 7 bases; J trimming: 9 bases; junction bases outside the gene matches: 15. Per the germline V gene, CDR1 is SNHLY and CDR2 is FYNNEI. This CDR3 spans 15 amino acids.

The table lists this clone with a count of one. The J gene is TRBJ2-1, the V gene TRBV27, with 10 bases that match TRBD2. Looked up from germline, CDR1 is MNHEY and CDR2 is SMNVEV (reference sequence). V lost 9 bases to trimming and J lost 3 bases; unmatched junction nucleotides: 17. This CDR3 is 18 amino acids long. The CDR3 region is CASSGRSLSGGSYNEQFF. The CDR3 DNA follows: TGTGCCAGTTCCGGCCGCTCCCTTAGCGGGGGGAGCTACAATGAGCAGTTCTTC.

The V gene is TRBV18, the J gene TRBJ2-5; 13 bases match TRBD2. The V and J ends lost 5 bases and 3 bases, in that order; junction bases with no gene match: 3. This CDR3 contains 15 residues. Germline-derived CDR1 and CDR2 are KGHSH and LQKENI. The CDR3 DNA follows: TGTGCCAGCTCAAAGACTAGCGGGGGGAAAGAGACCCAGTACTTC. Protein sequence: CASSKTSGGKETQYF.

The rearrangement links TRBV5-6 to TRBJ2-1, with TRBD2 identical over 9 bases. Unmatched junction bases numbered 13, after V lost 4 bases and J lost 8 bases. The CDR3 contains 16 residues. Germline assignment: CDR1 SGHDT and CDR2 YYEEEE. The CDR3 loop reads CASSMPGLATVDEQFF. The CDR3 nucleotides are TGTGCCAGCAGCATGCCGGGACTAGCAACGGTGGATGAGCAGTTCTTC.

J is TRBJ2-1 and V is TRBV28, with a weak D call TRBD1 (5 bases). V was clipped by 6 bases and J by 1 base, with 16 bases between them. Looked up from germline, CDR1 is MDHEN and CDR2 is SYDVKM. The CDR3 loop spans 16 amino acids. The CDR3: CASRYTGSRSYNEQFF. DNA for the CDR3: TGTGCCAGCAGATACACAGGTTCCCGATCCTACAATGAGCAGTTCTTC.

J is TRBJ2-4 and V is TRBV28; 10 nucleotides align to TRBD1. V shed 6 bases, J shed 6 bases, and the junction held 2 bases outside the gene matches. Germline lookup yields CDR1 MDHEN and CDR2 SYDVKM. CDR3 length: 13 residues. CDR3 bases: TGTGCCAGCAGGGGACAGGGGACAAACATTCAGTACTTC. It codes for CASRGQGTNIQYF.

The chain uses TRBV25-1 and TRBJ1-2, with TRBD1 matching over 8 bases. The CDR3 sequence is 14 residues long. V dropped 8 bases and J dropped 1; count of bases not matched to a gene: 6. The V gene's germline CDR1 is MGHDK and CDR2 SYGVNS. CDR3 region: CASAKTGVNYGYTF. The CDR3 coding sequence is TGTGCCAGCGCAAAGACAGGGGTTAACTATGGCTACACCTTC.

J is TRBJ1-2 and V is TRBV18; D is ambiguous. Trimming shortened V by 3 bases and J by 6 bases, and 11 bases separated the two germline ends. This CDR3 spans 13 amino acids. CDR1 and CDR2 (germline): KGHSH, LQKENI. This CDR3 reads CASSPSVSHGYTF. CDR3 nucleotides: TGTGCCAGCTCACCGTCCGTGAGCCATGGCTACACCTTC.

The V and J genes are TRBV27 and TRBJ1-5; D is unresolved. CDR1 is MNHEY, CDR2 SMNVEV, per germline (reference sequence). Deletions cut 1 base from V and 2 bases from J, with 6 bases between. This CDR3 comprises 14 residues. The CDR3 protein is CASSLWAGNQPQHF. The CDR3 coding sequence is TGTGCCAGCAGTTTATGGGCAGGCAATCAGCCCCAGCATTTT.

The rearrangement uses TRBV7-9 and TRBJ1-1; D possibly corresponds to TRBD1 (6 bases). The CDR3 consists of 15 residues. Germline V CDR1 and CDR2: SEHNR, FQNEAQ (reference sequence). The germline V and J ends were trimmed by 4 bases and 0 bases, with 12 bases remaining between them. This chain's CDR3 is CASSYKTGMNTEAFF. CDR3 DNA: TGTGCCAGCAGCTACAAGACAGGCATGAACACTGAAGCTTTCTTT.